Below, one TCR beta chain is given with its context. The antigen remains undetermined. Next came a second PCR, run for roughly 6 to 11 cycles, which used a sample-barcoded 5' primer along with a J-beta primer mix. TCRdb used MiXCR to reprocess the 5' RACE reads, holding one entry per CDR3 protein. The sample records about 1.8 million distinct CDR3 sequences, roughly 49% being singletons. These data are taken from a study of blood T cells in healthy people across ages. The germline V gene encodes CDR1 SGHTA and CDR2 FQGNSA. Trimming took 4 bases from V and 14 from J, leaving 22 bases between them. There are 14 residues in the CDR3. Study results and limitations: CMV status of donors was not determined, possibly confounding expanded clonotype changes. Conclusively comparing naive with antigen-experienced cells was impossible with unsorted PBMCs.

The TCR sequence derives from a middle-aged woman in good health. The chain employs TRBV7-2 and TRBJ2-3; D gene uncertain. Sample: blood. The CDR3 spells CASSSRALLGYAYF. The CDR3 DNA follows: TGTGCCAGCAGCTCACGGGCTCTGTTGGGATACGCGTATTTT.